This TCR beta chain was identified during a study of T cell responses to AZD1222 COVID-19 vaccine. Points from the study as a whole: Donors were chiefly white British, with a greater number of females, and clonal diversity was perhaps underestimated. Spike-wide coverage was observed for vaccine-associated CD4 TCRs, with dominant responses at 160-218 and 743-854. Breadth and depth of Spike-specific TCRs rose after two AZD1222 doses. Repertoire collection took place solely once the T cell response had peaked.

Deletions cut 7 bases from V and 6 bases from J, with 19 bases between. Looked up from germline, CDR1 is SNHLY and CDR2 is FYNNEI. CDR3 length equals 15 residues. Turning to this clone: Antigen: not known.

The protocol was immunoSEQ multiplex PCR, while the TCRdb copy is restricted to in-frame clones and leaves out a portion. The top ten clones hold 4.2% of a sample with some 110,000 clones, around 89% of them seen once. The specimen was peripheral blood, collected on day 0 of AZD1222 vaccination. The V gene is TRBV2, the J gene TRBJ2-4, with TRBD2 as a possible D gene (6 bases). The clonotype comes from an adult in good health. DNA of the CDR3: TGTGCCAGCAACCCGAGAGGAGGGTTGGGAAACATTCAGTACTTC. The encoded protein is CASNPRGGLGNIQYF.